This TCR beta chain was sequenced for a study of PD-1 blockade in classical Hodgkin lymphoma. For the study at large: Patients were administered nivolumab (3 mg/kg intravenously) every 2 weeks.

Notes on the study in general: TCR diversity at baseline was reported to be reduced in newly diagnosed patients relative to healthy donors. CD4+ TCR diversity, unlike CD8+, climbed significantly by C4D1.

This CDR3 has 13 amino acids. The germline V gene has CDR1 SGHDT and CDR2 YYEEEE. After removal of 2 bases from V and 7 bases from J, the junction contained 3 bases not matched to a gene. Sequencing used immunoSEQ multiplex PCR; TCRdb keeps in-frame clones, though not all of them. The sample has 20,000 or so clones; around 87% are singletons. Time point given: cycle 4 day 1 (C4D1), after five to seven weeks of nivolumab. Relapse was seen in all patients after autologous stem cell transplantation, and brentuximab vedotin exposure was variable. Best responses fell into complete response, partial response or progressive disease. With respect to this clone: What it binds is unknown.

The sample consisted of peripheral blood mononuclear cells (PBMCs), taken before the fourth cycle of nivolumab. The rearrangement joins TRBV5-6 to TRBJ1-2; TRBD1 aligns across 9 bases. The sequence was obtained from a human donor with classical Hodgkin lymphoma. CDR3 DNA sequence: TGTGCCAGCAGCTTTGACAGGGGGGCTGGCTACACCTTC. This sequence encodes CASSFDRGAGYTF.